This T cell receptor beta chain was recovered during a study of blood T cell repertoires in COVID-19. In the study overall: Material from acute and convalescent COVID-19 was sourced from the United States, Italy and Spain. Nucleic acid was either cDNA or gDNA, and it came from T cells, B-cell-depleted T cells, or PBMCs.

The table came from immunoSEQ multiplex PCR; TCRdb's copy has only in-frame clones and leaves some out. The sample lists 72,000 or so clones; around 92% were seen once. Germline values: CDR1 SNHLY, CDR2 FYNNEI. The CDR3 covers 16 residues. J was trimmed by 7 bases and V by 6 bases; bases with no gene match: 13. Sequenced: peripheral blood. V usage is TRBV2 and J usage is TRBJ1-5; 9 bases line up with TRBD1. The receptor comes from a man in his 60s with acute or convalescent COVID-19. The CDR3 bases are TGTGCCAGCAGCGCCTTCGCACAGGGGGCAGGACAGCCCCAGCATTTT. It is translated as CASSAFAQGAGQPQHF.